The 18 T cell receptor beta chains below were found in one sample sequenced in a study of beta chain features in type 1 diabetes listed by TCRdb under 2018. Antigens for these TCRs are unknown. Libraries were built with the immunoSEQ multiplex PCR assay. The entire isolated RNA was reverse transcribed using the High Capacity cDNA Reverse Transcription Kit, and thus expressed TCRB transcripts were sequenced. TCRdb obtained this table from immuneACCESS and retained in-frame rearrangements with V and J assigned. These tables miss some clones; where compared with another copy, unresolved V genes account for less than half of the shortfall, and the remainder is unexplained. The sample table contains some 250,000 clones; only one count was recorded for about 15% of them. Roughly 0.02% of the sample belongs to the ten largest clones. Paper-wide results and their limitations: A moderate but significant shortening of TCRB CDR3 length was observed in type 1 diabetes patients in all four CD4+ subsets.

Sequencing was carried out using naive CD4+ T cells from blood. What this sample's cell subset or site label stands for: true naive CD4+ T cells. Receptors originate from a man younger than 40 with type 1 diabetes.

The rearrangement uses TRBV6-5 and TRBJ2-5, with TRBD2 matching over 7 bases. The germline CDR1 and CDR2 sequences are MNHEY and SVGAGI. The CDR3 spans 13 residues. The V and J ends lost 6 bases and 5 bases, in that order; junction bases with no gene match: 6. The CDR3 reads CASSRLAHETQYF. In nucleotides, the CDR3 is TGTGCCAGCAGCCGACTAGCTCATGAGACCCAGTACTTC.

This clone was counted only a few times. The chain joins TRBV7-9 to TRBJ1-3; 8 bases are shared with TRBD1. V lost 5 bases and J lost 3; bases outside the gene matches: 9. Germline loops: CDR1 SEHNR, CDR2 FQNEAQ (reference sequence). This CDR3 spans 16 amino acids. CDR3: CASSRQNRGSGNTIYF. In DNA form, the CDR3 reads TGTGCCAGCAGCCGTCAGAACAGGGGGAGTGGAAACACCATATATTTT.

In its sample, this clone was seen a few times. This chain uses TRBV9 with TRBJ2-7, with 9 bases aligning to TRBD1. CDR3 length equals 15 residues. Germline CDR1 SGDLS, CDR2 YYNGEE. V shed 3 bases and J 5 bases; nucleotides not matched to a gene: 9. The CDR3 DNA reads TGTGCCAGCAGCGGAAGCCTGACAGGGGGGGACGAGCAGTACTTC. Translated, it gives CASSGSLTGGDEQYF.

This clone was observed a few times. The rearrangement uses TRBV7-2 and TRBJ2-5; 10 bases are shared with TRBD1. Looked up from germline, CDR1 is SGHTA and CDR2 is FQGNSA. CDR3 size: 15 residues. V lost 5 bases, J lost 4 bases, and 7 bases stayed unmatched. CDR3 bases: TGTGCCAGCAGCACCGCCGGACAGGGGGTAGAGACCCAGTACTTC. It encodes CASSTAGQGVETQYF.

The chain carries TRBV30 and TRBJ2-7, with 8 bases lining up with TRBD1. The CDR3 contains 13 residues. CDR1 GTSNPN and CDR2 SVGIG come from the germline V gene (reference sequence). Trimming cost V 7 bases and J 1 base; bases outside gene matches: 6. CDR3 amino acids: CASDREGSYEQYF. For the CDR3, the DNA is TGTGCCTCGGACAGGGAAGGGTCCTACGAGCAGTACTTC.

This clone was seen only a few times. The gene calls are TRBV30 and TRBJ2-3; 8 bases agree with TRBD2. V lost 0 bases and J lost 2; bases outside the gene matches: 4. Germline CDR1 GTSNPN, CDR2 SVGIG (reference sequence). The CDR3 has 15 residues. CDR3 loop: CAWSVAGGSTDTQYF. In DNA form, the CDR3 reads TGTGCCTGGAGTGTGGCGGGAGGTTCCACAGATACGCAGTATTTT. The variable domain in full, with the rest retrieved from reference TRBV30 and TRBJ2-3, is SQTIHQWPATLVQPVGSPLSLECTVEGTSNPNLYWYRQAAGRGLQLLFYSVGIGQISSEVPQNLSASRPQDRQFILSSKKLLLSDSGFYLCAWSVAGGSTDTQYFGPGTRLTVL.

The chain links TRBV30 to TRBJ2-1; TRBD2 matches 8 bases. The CDR3 covers 15 residues. Germline V gives CDR1 GTSNPN, CDR2 SVGIG (reference sequence). Unmatched junction bases numbered 8, after V lost 3 bases and J lost 4 bases. In nucleotides, the CDR3 is TGTGCCTGGAGCCGTCTAGCGGGTCAATACAATGAGCAGTTCTTC. Its translation: CAWSRLAGQYNEQFF. Based on the CDR3 plus reference TRBV30 and TRBJ2-1, the full variable domain is SQTIHQWPATLVQPVGSPLSLECTVEGTSNPNLYWYRQAAGRGLQLLFYSVGIGQISSEVPQNLSASRPQDRQFILSSKKLLLSDSGFYLCAWSRLAGQYNEQFFGPGTRLTVL.

The J gene is TRBJ2-5, the V gene TRBV9; D remains ambiguous. Germline values: CDR1 SGDLS, CDR2 YYNGEE. The CDR3 sequence is 13 residues long. With 3 bases removed from V and 7 bases from J, the gap between germline ends came to 13 bases. The CDR3 reads CASSETAFGTQYF. CDR3 bases: TGTGCCAGCAGCGAGACTGCCTTTGGGACCCAGTACTTC.

This clone was picked up a small number of times. The rearrangement uses TRBV11-2 and TRBJ2-3, with D perhaps TRBD1 (5 bases). Germline CDR1 SGHAT, CDR2 FQNNGV. Trimming removed 5 bases from V and 4 bases from J, with 13 bases in between. This CDR3 contains 14 residues. CDR3 protein: CASSPGQGADTQYF. The DNA for the CDR3 is TGTGCCAGCAGCCCTGGACAAGGCGCAGATACGCAGTATTTT.

The chain joins TRBV4-2 to TRBJ2-2; 7 bases agree with TRBD2. With V trimmed by 0 bases and J by 3 bases, 4 bases remained unmatched. CDR1 and CDR2 from the germline V gene are LGHNA and YNFKEQ. The length of the CDR3 is 16 residues. The CDR3 DNA is TGTGCCAGCAGCCAAGATGGCGGGAGCGACACCGGGGAGCTGTTTTTT. This encodes CASSQDGGSDTGELFF.

This clone has more than one count but fewer than ten. This chain joins TRBV6-6 and TRBJ2-2, with 7 bases fitting TRBD2. This CDR3 has 15 amino acids. Germline values: CDR1 MNHNY, CDR2 SVGAGI (reference sequence). V trimming: 7 bases; J trimming: 1 base; junction bases outside the gene matches: 6. The CDR3 bases are TGTGCCAGCAATAAGGGCGGGGGGAACACCGGGGAGCTGTTTTTT. Protein sequence: CASNKGGGNTGELFF.

This clone was observed a handful of times. The V call is TRBV18, the J call TRBJ2-1; possibly TRBD2 for D (5 bases). The CDR3 has 12 amino acids. The V end was cut by 4 bases, the J end by 9 bases, with 10 bases between. Germline CDR1 reads KGHSH; CDR2 reads LQKENI. CDR3 sequence: CASSLDSGEQFF. CDR3 DNA sequence: TGTGCCAGCTCACTGGACTCCGGTGAGCAGTTCTTC.

This clone was observed a few times. The genes are TRBV29-1 and TRBJ1-5; the D gene is possibly TRBD1 (6 bases). The CDR3 spans 14 residues. CDR1 SQVTM and CDR2 ANQGSEA come from the germline V gene. Trimming stripped 6 bases from V and 7 bases from J, with 19 bases between. The CDR3 DNA is TGCAGCGTGGATTCCGACAGGCCGGGGCAGCCCCAGCATTTT. It translates to CSVDSDRPGQPQHF.

This clone has more than one count but fewer than ten. V gene TRBV29-1 combines with J gene TRBJ1-5; D not certain. Germline CDR1 and CDR2: SQVTM and ANQGSEA. V dropped 4 bases and J dropped 2 bases, with 6 bases sitting between them. The CDR3 consists of 12 residues. Written as DNA, the CDR3 is TGCAGCGTTGGGGGAGGCAATCAGCCCCAGCATTTT. Translation gives CSVGGGNQPQHF.

This chain joins TRBV19 and TRBJ1-5, with a tentative D call TRBD1 (5 bases). Germline CDR1 and CDR2: LNHDA and SQIVND (reference sequence). CDR3 length equals 15 residues. V gave up 4 bases and J gave up 0 bases, with 10 bases separating them. CDR3 amino acids: CASSTGHLSNQPQHF. The CDR3 nucleotides read TGTGCCAGTAGTACCGGACACCTTAGCAATCAGCCCCAGCATTTT.

This clone occurred a few times. The chain employs TRBV13 and TRBJ1-5; 10 bases map to TRBD1. The CDR3 covers 15 residues. The germline gives CDR1 PRHDT, CDR2 FYEKMQ (reference sequence). Trimming took 0 bases from V and 6 from J; bases not matched to a gene: 2. The CDR3 sequence: CASSLGGTGAQPQHF. CDR3 in DNA: TGTGCCAGCAGCTTAGGAGGGACAGGGGCTCAGCCCCAGCATTTT.

The J gene is TRBJ2-7, the V gene TRBV2; 8 nucleotides agree with TRBD2. After removal of 10 bases from V and 1 base from J, the junction contained 6 bases not matched to a gene. Per the germline V gene, CDR1 is SNHLY and CDR2 is FYNNEI. The CDR3 loop spans 13 amino acids. The CDR3 sequence is CAITSGPSYEQYF. The CDR3 nucleotides read TGTGCCATCACTAGCGGCCCATCCTACGAGCAGTACTTC.

The chain combines TRBV6-6 with TRBJ1-2; D is uncertain. Germline lookup yields CDR1 MNHNY and CDR2 SVGAGI (reference sequence). V lost 8 bases, J lost 2 bases, and 9 bases lay in between. This CDR3 has 12 amino acids. In DNA form, the CDR3 reads TGTGCCAGCGATTCCGGGAACTATGGCTACACCTTC. Its protein is CASDSGNYGYTF.